One T cell receptor (beta chain) is described in this entry. Its antigen is still unknown. Germline V gene lookup returns CDR1 SGHRS and CDR2 YFSETQ. Trimming left V 0 bases short and J 5 bases short, with 11 bases between. CDR3 length equals 14 residues. Sequencing used immunoSEQ multiplex PCR; TCRdb keeps in-frame clones, though not all of them. Among some 150,000 clones listed, around 90% were seen once. The sample originates from a study of T cell responses to AZD1222 COVID-19 vaccine. Study-level findings and limits: With dominance at 160-218 and 743-854, vaccine-associated CD4 TCRs spanned spike.

Sequences were derived from peripheral blood, sampled 28 days after the second dose of the MenACWY control vaccine. This TCR came from an adult who received the MenACWY meningococcal vaccine as a control. The V and J genes are TRBV5-1 and TRBJ1-1; D uncertain. The CDR3 protein is CASSLAGVGTEAFF. The CDR3 DNA reads as TGCGCCAGCAGCTTGGCCGGGGTGGGTACTGAAGCTTTCTTT.